This entry lists 2 T cell receptor beta chains sequenced from one sample in a study of T-cell reconstitution after alpha-beta-depleted transplantation in children. Researchers prepared the TCRbeta library using unique molecular identifiers, the study reports. Via MiXCR, TCRdb re-called the PCR reads, giving one row per CDR3 protein. The repertoire includes fewer than 550,000 distinct CDR3 sequences, 10% to 13% of them detected once, and 2% to 2.5% sits in the top ten. Sequences were derived from PBMCs, sampled before TCRalphabeta/CD19-depleted stem cell transplant. These receptors were taken from a child aged 2-15 years with inherited bone marrow failure, due to receive a stem cell transplant.

This clonotype was picked up many times. The genes are TRBV6-2 or TRBV6-3 and TRBJ2-7; D uncertain. Trimming shortened V by 1 base and J by 3 bases, and 4 bases separated the two germline ends. There are 12 residues in the CDR3. CDR1 MNHEY and CDR2 SVGEGT come from the germline V gene. The CDR3 spells CASSYYSYEQYF. DNA of the CDR3: TGTGCCAGCAGTTACTACAGCTACGAGCAGTACTTC.

In this sample, this clonotype turned up many times. In DNA, the CDR3 is TGCGCCAGCAGCCGGCCGGGACAGGGGACCGGCGGGGAGCTGTTTTTT. Encoded protein: CASSRPGQGTGGELFF. The chain has TRBV4-1 and TRBJ2-2; 10 positions agree with TRBD1. Germline V gives CDR1 MGHRA, CDR2 YSYEKL. Unmatched junction bases numbered 9, after V lost 4 bases and J lost 7 bases. The CDR3 loop spans 16 amino acids.